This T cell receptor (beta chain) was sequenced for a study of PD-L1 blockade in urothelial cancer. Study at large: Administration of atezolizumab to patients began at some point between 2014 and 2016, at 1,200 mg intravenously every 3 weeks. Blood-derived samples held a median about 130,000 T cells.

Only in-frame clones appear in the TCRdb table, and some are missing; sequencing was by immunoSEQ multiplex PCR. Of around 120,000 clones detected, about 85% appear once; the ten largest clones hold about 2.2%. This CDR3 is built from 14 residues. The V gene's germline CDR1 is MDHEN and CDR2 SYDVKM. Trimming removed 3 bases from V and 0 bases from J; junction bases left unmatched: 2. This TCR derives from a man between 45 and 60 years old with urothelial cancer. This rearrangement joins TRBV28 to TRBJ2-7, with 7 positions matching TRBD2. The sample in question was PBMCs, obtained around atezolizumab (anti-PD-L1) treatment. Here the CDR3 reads CASSFGGSSYEQYF. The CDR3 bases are TGTGCCAGCAGTTTTGGCGGGAGCTCCTACGAGCAGTACTTC.